This T cell receptor beta chain appears in the sequencing data of a study of T cell responses to AZD1222 COVID-19 vaccine. This CDR3 region has 11 residues. Germline CDR1 and CDR2: SNHLY and FYNNEI. Trimming cost V 8 bases and J 0 bases, with 4 bases left between them. The repertoire was sequenced with immunoSEQ multiplex PCR; TCRdb's copy has only in-frame clones and lacks some. The top ten hold 1.9% of the sample, which has about 150,000 clones, under 95% seen once. A word on this clone: Its antigen is currently unknown.

Notes on the study in general: Mapped onto spike, vaccine-associated CD4 TCRs spanned it and were dominant at 160-218 and 743-854. Sampling that yielded the repertoires occurred only after the peak T cell response.

Investigators merged groups given second doses at roughly 4 or roughly 12 weeks. The chain employs TRBV2 and TRBJ1-1; no definite D call. The sequencing used peripheral blood, collected 28 days after the second AZD1222 dose. The origin of this receptor is an adult who received the AZD1222 COVID-19 vaccine. The CDR3 here is CASEMNTEAFF. The CDR3 region has the DNA TGTGCCAGCGAAATGAACACTGAAGCTTTCTTT.